The present T cell receptor (beta chain) was sequenced within a study of early T cells in non-severe SARS-CoV-2 infection. Many counts were recorded for this clonotype. The CDR3 is made up of 14 amino acids. CDR1 and CDR2 from the germline V gene are SEHNR and FQNEAQ (reference sequence). The V end lost 4 bases, the J end lost 9 bases, and 16 bases lay between the germline ends. One entry per CDR3 protein results from TCRdb running MiXCR on the 5' RACE reads. The repertoire holds more than 85,000 distinct CDR3 sequences, with around an eighth as singletons. The receptor's source is an adult who was a healthcare worker with PCR-confirmed SARS-CoV-2 infection or an uninfected control (not recorded which). Sequenced material: whole blood, taken at baseline. The chain joins TRBV7-9 to TRBJ2-1, with D possibly matching TRBD2 (6 bases). The CDR3 here is CASSSATGVSEQFF. The CDR3 bases are TGTGCCAGCAGCTCGGCTACGGGGGTCAGTGAGCAGTTCTTC.